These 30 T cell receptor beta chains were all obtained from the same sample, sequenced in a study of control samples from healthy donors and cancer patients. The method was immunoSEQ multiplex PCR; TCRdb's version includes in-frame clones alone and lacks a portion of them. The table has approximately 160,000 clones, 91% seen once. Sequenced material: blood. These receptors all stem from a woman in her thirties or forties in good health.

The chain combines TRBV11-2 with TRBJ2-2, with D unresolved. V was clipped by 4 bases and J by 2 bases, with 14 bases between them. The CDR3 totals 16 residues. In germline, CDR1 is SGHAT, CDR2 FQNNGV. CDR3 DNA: TGTGCCAGCAGCTCAAGAACCGGGCCAAACACCGGGGAGCTGTTTTTT. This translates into CASSSRTGPNTGELFF. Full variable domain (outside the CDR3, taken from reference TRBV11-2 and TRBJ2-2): EAGVAQSPRYKIIEKRQSVAFWCNPISGHATLYWYQQILGQGPKLLIQFQNNGVVDDSQLPKDRFSAERLKGVDSTLKIQPAKLEDSAVYLCASSSRTGPNTGELFFGEGSRLTVL.

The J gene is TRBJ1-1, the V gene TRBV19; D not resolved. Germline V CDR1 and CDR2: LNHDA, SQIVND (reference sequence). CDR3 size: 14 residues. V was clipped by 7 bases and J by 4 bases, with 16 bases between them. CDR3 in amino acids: CASTTLGGSTEAFF. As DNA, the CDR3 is TGTGCCAGTACGACTTTAGGAGGGAGCACTGAAGCTTTCTTT. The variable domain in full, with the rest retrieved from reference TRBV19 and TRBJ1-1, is DGGITQSPKYLFRKEGQNVTLSCEQNLNHDAMYWYRQDPGQGLRLIYYSQIVNDFQKGDIAEGYSVSREKKESFPLTVTSAQKNPTAFYLCASTTLGGSTEAFFGQGTRLTVV.

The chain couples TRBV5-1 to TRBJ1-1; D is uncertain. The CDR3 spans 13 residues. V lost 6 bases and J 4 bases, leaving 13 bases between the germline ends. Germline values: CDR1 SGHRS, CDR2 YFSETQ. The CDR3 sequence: CASTGVMGTEAFF. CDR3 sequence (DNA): TGCGCCAGCACAGGCGTCATGGGCACTGAAGCTTTCTTT.

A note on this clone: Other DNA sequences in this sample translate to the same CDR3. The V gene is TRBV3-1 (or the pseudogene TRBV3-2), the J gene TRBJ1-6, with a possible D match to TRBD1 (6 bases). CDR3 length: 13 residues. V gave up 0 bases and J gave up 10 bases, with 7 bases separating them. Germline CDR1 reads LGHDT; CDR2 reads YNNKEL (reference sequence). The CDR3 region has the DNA TGTGCCAGCAGCCAAGAGAGGGGGTCACCCCTCCACTTT. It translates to CASSQERGSPLHF.

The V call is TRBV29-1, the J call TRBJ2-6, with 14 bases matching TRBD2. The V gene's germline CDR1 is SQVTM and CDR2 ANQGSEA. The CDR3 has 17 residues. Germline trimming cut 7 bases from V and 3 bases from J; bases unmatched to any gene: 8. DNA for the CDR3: TGCAGCGCCTTCGGACTAGCGGGGGGTGGTGGGGCCAACGTCCTGACTTTC. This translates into CSAFGLAGGGGANVLTF.

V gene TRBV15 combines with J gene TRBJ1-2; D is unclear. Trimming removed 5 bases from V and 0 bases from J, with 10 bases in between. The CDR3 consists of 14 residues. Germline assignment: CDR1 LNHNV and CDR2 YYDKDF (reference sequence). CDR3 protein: CATSATLANYGYTF. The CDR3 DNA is TGTGCCACCAGCGCCACGCTTGCTAACTATGGCTACACCTTC.

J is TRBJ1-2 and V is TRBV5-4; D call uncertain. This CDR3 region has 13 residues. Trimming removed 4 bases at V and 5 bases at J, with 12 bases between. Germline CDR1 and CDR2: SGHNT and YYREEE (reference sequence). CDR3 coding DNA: TGTGCCAGCAGCCGAGTTGGGGAGTATGGCTACACCTTC. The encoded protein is CASSRVGEYGYTF.

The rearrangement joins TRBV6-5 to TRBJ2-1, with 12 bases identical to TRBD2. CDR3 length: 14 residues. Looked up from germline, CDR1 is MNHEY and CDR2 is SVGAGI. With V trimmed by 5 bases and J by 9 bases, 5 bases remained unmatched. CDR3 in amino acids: CASSTSGGQVEQFF. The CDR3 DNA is TGTGCCAGCAGTACTAGCGGGGGGCAGGTTGAGCAGTTCTTC.

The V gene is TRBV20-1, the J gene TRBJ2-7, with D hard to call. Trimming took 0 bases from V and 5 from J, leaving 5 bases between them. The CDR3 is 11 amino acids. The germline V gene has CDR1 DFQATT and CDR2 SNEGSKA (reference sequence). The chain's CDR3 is CSARDFNEQYF. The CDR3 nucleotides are TGCAGTGCTAGAGATTTTAACGAGCAGTACTTC.

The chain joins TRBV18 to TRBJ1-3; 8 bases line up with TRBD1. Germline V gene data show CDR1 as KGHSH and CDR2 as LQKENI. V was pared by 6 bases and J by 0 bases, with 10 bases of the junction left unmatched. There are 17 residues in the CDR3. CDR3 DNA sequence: TGTGCCAGCTCCCCCGGACAGGGACTATCCTCTGGAAACACCATATATTTT. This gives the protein CASSPGQGLSSGNTIYF.

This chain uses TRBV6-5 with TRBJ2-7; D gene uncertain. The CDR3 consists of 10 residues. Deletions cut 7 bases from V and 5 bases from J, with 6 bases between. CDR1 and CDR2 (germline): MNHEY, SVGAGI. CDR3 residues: CASKTDEQYF. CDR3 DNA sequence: TGTGCCAGCAAGACGGACGAGCAGTACTTC.

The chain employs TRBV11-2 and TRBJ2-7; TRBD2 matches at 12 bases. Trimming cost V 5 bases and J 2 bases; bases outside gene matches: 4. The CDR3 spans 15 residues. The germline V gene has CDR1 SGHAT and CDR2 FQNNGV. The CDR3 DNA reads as TGTGCCAGCAGCAAGGCTAGCGGGGGGGCCTACGAGCAGTACTTC. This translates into CASSKASGGAYEQYF.

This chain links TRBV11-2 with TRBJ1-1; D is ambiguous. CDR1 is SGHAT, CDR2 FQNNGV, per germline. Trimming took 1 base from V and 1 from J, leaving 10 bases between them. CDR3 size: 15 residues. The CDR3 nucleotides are TGTGCCAGCAGCTTAGCCTCAGACGGGAACACTGAAGCTTTCTTT. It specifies CASSLASDGNTEAFF.

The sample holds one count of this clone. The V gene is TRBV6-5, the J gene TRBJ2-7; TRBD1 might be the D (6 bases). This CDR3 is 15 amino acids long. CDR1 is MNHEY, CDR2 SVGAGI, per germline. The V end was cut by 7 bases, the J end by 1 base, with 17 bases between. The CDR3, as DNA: TGTGCCAGCACCTGGGGGCAGATAGGATCCTACGAGCAGTACTTC. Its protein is CASTWGQIGSYEQYF.

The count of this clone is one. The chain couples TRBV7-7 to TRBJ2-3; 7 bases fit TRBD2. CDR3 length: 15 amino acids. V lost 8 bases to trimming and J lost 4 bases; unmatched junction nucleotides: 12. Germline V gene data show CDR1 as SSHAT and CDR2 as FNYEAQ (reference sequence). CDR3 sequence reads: CASSPSGSPADTQYF. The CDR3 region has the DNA TGTGCCAGCTCCCCTAGCGGTAGTCCCGCAGATACGCAGTATTTT.

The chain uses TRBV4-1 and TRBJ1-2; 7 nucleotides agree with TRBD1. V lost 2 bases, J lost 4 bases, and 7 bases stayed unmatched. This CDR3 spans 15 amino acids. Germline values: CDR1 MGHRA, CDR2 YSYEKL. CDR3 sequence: CASSQPVRGPYGYTF. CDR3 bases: TGCGCCAGCAGCCAACCCGTAAGGGGGCCCTATGGCTACACCTTC.

The CDR3 DNA follows: TGTGCCAGTAGTATAGGAACAGGCACTGAAGCTTTCTTT. It specifies CASSIGTGTEAFF. The chain joins TRBV19 to TRBJ1-1, with TRBD1 as a possible D gene (5 bases). CDR3 size: 13 residues. Trimming shortened V by 1 base and J by 4 bases, and 7 bases separated the two germline ends. Germline values: CDR1 LNHDA, CDR2 SQIVND (reference sequence).

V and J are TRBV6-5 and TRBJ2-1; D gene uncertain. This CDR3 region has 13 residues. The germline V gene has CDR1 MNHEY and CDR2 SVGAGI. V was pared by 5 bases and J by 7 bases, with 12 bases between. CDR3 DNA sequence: TGTGCCAGCAGTACCCCCGATCGAAATGAGCAGTTCTTC. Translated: CASSTPDRNEQFF.

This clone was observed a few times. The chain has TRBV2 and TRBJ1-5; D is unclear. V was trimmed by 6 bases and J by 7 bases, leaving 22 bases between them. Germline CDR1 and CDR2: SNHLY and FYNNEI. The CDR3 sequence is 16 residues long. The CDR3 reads CASSGETAASGQPQHF. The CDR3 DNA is TGTGCCAGCAGCGGGGAAACAGCGGCCTCGGGGCAGCCCCAGCATTTT.

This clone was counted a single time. DNA for the CDR3: TGCGCCAGCAGCTTGCGGGGAGCCAAAAACATTCAGTACTTC. Encoded protein: CASSLRGAKNIQYF. The chain employs TRBV5-1 and TRBJ2-4; weak D call: TRBD2 (5 bases). Per germline, CDR1 SGHRS and CDR2 YFSETQ. CDR3 size: 14 residues. V dropped 1 base and J dropped 0 bases, with 5 bases sitting between them.

CDR3 protein: CASSLVSRVGTEAFF. Written as DNA, the CDR3 is TGCGCCAGCAGCTTGGTCAGCCGGGTCGGTACTGAAGCTTTCTTT. The chain combines TRBV5-1 with TRBJ1-1, with unresolved D. CDR1 is SGHRS and CDR2 is YFSETQ in the germline V gene. V dropped 0 bases and J dropped 5 bases, with 14 bases sitting between them. This CDR3 has 15 residues.

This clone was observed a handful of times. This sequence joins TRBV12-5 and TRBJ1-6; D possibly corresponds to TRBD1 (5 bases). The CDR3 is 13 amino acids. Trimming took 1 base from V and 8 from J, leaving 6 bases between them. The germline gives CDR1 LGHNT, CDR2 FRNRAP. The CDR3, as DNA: TGTGCTAGTGGTTTGGCGGGGGATTCACCCCTCCACTTT. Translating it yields CASGLAGDSPLHF.

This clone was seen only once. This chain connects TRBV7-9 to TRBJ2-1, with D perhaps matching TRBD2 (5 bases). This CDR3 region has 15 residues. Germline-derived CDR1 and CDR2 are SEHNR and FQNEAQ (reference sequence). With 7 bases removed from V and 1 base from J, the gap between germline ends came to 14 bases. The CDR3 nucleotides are TGTGCCAGCATCCCAGCGGCTGGGTCCTACAATGAGCAGTTCTTC. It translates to CASIPAAGSYNEQFF.

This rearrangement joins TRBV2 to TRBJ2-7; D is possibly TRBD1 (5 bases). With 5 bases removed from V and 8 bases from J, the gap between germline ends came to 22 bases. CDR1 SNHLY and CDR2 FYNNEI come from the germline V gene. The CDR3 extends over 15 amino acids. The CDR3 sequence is CASSQDGQGVLKQYF. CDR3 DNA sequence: TGTGCCAGCAGTCAAGACGGGCAGGGCGTTCTTAAGCAGTACTTC.

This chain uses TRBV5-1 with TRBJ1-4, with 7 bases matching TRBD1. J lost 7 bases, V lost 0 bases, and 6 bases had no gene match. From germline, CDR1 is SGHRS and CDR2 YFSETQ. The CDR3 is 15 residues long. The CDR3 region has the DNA TGCGCCAGCAGCTTGGGGAGACAGGGTCCTGAAAAACTGTTTTTT. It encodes CASSLGRQGPEKLFF.

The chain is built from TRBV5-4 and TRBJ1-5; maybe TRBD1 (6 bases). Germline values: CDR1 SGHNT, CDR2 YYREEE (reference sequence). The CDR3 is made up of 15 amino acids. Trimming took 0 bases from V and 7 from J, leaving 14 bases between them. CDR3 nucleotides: TGTGCCAGCAGCTTGGCCGGGGGCCCAGGACAGCCCCAGCATTTT. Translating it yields CASSLAGGPGQPQHF.

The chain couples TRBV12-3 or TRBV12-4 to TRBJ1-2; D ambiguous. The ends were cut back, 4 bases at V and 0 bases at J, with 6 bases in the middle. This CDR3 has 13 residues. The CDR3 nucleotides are TGTGCCAGCAGTTCGTCAGCTAACTATGGCTACACCTTC. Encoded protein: CASSSSANYGYTF.

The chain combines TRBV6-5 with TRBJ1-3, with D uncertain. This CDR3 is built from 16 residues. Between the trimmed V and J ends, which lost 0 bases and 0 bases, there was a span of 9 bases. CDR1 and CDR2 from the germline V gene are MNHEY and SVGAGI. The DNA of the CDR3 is TGTGCCAGCAGTTACTCGTGGCAGCTCTCTGGAAACACCATATATTTT. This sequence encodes CASSYSWQLSGNTIYF.

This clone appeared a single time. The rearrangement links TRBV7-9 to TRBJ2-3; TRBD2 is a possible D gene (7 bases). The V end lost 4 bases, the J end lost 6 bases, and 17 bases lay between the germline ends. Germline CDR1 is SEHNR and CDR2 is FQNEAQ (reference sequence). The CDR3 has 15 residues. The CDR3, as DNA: TGTGCCAGCAGCTCCCCGGCGGGGGCACGGGATACGCAGTATTTT. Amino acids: CASSSPAGARDTQYF.

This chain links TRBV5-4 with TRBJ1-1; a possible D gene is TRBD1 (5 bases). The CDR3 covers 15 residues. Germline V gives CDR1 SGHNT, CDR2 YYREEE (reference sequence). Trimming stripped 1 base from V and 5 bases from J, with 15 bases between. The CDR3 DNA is TGTGCCAGCAGCTTGCGCGGGGGTACTGGGACTGAAGCTTTCTTT. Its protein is CASSLRGGTGTEAFF.